This TCR beta chain was sequenced in a study of T cells of healthy individuals listed by TCRdb under 2018. This clonotype turned up a few times. The antigen it binds to is not known. No per-base quality is available; no much larger clone lies one base away. From the cysteine through the phenylalanine, the CDR3 covers 14 amino acids. The only DNA kept is the CDR3, 42 bases in frame from the first base. V gives up 0 bases and J gives up 7 bases, and the segment between their germline ends measures 10 bases. The library was made by 5' RACE. Sequencing was carried out with an Illumina MiSeq. TCRdb passed the public sequencing reads through fastp at Q25 and MiXCR, retaining productive beta sequences. CDR3 protein duplicates are merged, each entry listing the most common genes and DNA. Recorded for this sample are more than 60,000 distinct CDR3 sequences; roughly 15% of them occurred a single time. The ten largest make up around 4.6% of the sample.

The rearrangement combines TRBV12-3 or TRBV12-4 with TRBJ2-1, with no confidently assigned D gene. The clonotype comes from a human donor in good health. CDR3 reads: CASSLAGQRNEQFF. The DNA reads as follows: TGTGCCAGCAGTTTAGCAGGGCAGAGGAATGAGCAGTTCTTC.